This TCR beta chain comes out of a study of blood T cell repertoires in COVID-19. Study information: The cDNA or gDNA used as material had been derived from T cells, B-cell-depleted T cells, or PBMCs.

Trimming removed 4 bases from V and 0 bases from J; junction bases left unmatched: 3. Germline-derived CDR1 and CDR2 are SGHRS and YFSETQ. CDR3 size: 15 residues. The authors' processing: How many nucleated cells were present was estimated from reference gene primer amplification. The protocol was immunoSEQ multiplex PCR, while the TCRdb copy is restricted to in-frame clones and leaves out a portion. From that table come the V and J calls and clone size; the DNA was used to work out D and trimming. The table has fewer than 250,000 clones, approximately 91% seen once; the top ten hold 4% to 5.5%. The sample was peripheral blood. The sequence was obtained from a woman in her thirties or forties with acute or convalescent COVID-19. The V call is TRBV5-1, the J call TRBJ1-5; TRBD1 aligns across 8 bases. CDR3 sequence reads: CASSPTGDSNQPQHF. Written as DNA, the CDR3 is TGCGCCAGCAGCCCGACAGGGGATAGCAATCAGCCCCAGCATTTT.